This paragraph covers one T cell receptor beta chain sequence. In this sample, this clonotype turned up a few times. Its binding antigen is unknown. Qualities for individual bases were not recorded, and no much larger clone is one base off. The data are from a study of T-cell reconstitution after alpha-beta-depleted transplantation in children (dated by TCRdb to the mid-2010s). Some background on the complete study: The study quantitatively tracked T-cell immune reconstitution after TCRalphabeta/CD19-depleted allogeneic hematopoietic cell transplantation in children using TCR repertoire profiling.

The library was built by means of PCR. Instrument used: Illumina HiSeq 2500. To normalize quantification of the TCRbeta repertoire, the TCR libraries were built with molecular barcoding that relied on unique molecular identifiers. The public sequencing data were trimmed at Q25 with fastp and processed into clonotypes with MiXCR by TCRdb, which kept only in-frame beta chains. Under each unique CDR3 protein, matching rows form one entry showing the most common genes and DNA. The sample includes over 550,000 distinct CDR3 sequences, with over 9.5% observed a single time. The ten largest clonotypes hold 4% of the sample. V and J are trimmed by 1 base and 1 base, and the gene matches miss 10 bases of the junction. Measured from the cysteine to the phenylalanine, the CDR3 is 19 residues long. The retained sequence is limited to the CDR3, 57 bases, with the frame set at the first base. Sequences SGHAT (CDR1) and FQNNGV (CDR2) are obtained from the germline V gene.

Recombination joined TRBV11-2 with TRBJ2-6, and 7 junction bases match TRBD2. The sequence was obtained from a human donor who donated a stem cell graft to a child with acute myeloid leukemia. The sequencing used PBMCs from the stem cell graft donor, collected from the stem cell graft. The DNA reads TGTGCCAGCAGCTTAGGTTCCGCCCGGCGGGAGTCTGGGGCCAACGTCCTGACTTTC. Its amino acids are CASSLGSARRESGANVLTF.